This entry lists 23 T cell receptor beta chains sequenced from one sample in a study of blood T cell repertoires in COVID-19. Method: immunoSEQ multiplex PCR; TCRdb's copy keeps in-frame clones and lacks some. This sample has approximately 300,000 clones, with about nine tenths found just once. Specimen: PBMCs or T cells enriched from blood (not recorded which). These receptors came from a woman under 40 who had recovered from COVID-19.

The chain links TRBV11-2 to TRBJ1-4, with 9 bases identical to TRBD1. CDR3 length: 14 amino acids. The V segment lost 1 base and the J segment 8 bases; nucleotides outside the gene matches: 2. Germline V CDR1 and CDR2: SGHAT, FQNNGV. CDR3 sequence (DNA): TGTGCCAGCAGCTTAGCAGGGACAGGGGAAAAACTGTTTTTT. Translating it yields CASSLAGTGEKLFF.

The rearrangement links TRBV19 to TRBJ2-5; 8 bases match TRBD2. Trimming took 7 bases from V and 4 from J; bases not matched to a gene: 5. CDR3 size: 13 residues. Germline V CDR1 and CDR2: LNHDA, SQIVND (reference sequence). CDR3 region: CASTSGGRETQYF. The CDR3 DNA reads as TGTGCCAGTACGAGCGGGGGCAGAGAGACCCAGTACTTC.

The chain combines TRBV4-1 with TRBJ1-2; a weak D match, TRBD1 (5 bases). The CDR3 has 13 amino acids. CDR1 MGHRA and CDR2 YSYEKL come from the germline V gene. V gave up 1 base and J gave up 5 bases, with 8 bases separating them. This CDR3 reads CASSQGGLYGYTF. Here the CDR3 DNA reads TGCGCCAGCAGCCAAGGGGGACTTTATGGCTACACCTTC.

V gene TRBV4-1 combines with J gene TRBJ1-1; TRBD1 matches at 7 bases. Unmatched junction bases numbered 6, after V lost 4 bases and J lost 1 base. This CDR3 is 15 amino acids long. Germline V lookup: CDR1 MGHRA, CDR2 YSYEKL. The CDR3 is CASSRMTGTNTEAFF. CDR3 sequence (DNA): TGCGCCAGCAGCCGCATGACAGGGACGAACACTGAAGCTTTCTTT.

The rearrangement links TRBV27 to TRBJ2-7, with 7 nucleotides matching TRBD1. Trimming at V came to 6 bases and at J to 3 bases, leaving 14 bases not matched to a gene. The CDR3 is made up of 16 amino acids. The germline gives CDR1 MNHEY, CDR2 SMNVEV (reference sequence). The CDR3 DNA reads as TGTGCCAGCAGGGACAGGACCGGGGTTCGGGGCTACGAGCAGTACTTC. Translating gives CASRDRTGVRGYEQYF.

V gene TRBV6-5 combines with J gene TRBJ2-5; 8 bases are shared with TRBD2. Unmatched junction bases numbered 5, after V lost 0 bases and J lost 5 bases. CDR1 is MNHEY and CDR2 is SVGAGI in the germline V gene. The CDR3 contains 15 residues. CDR3 region: CASSYSREGGETQYF. DNA for the CDR3: TGTGCCAGCAGTTACTCTCGGGAGGGAGGGGAGACCCAGTACTTC.

This sequence joins TRBV10-3 and TRBJ1-2, with D tentatively TRBD1 (6 bases). This CDR3 comprises 13 residues. Germline loops: CDR1 ENHRY, CDR2 SYGVKD. Trimming took off 3 bases at V and 8 bases at J, with 13 bases between the two ends. CDR3 protein: CAISEQGDGGYTF. In DNA, the CDR3 is TGTGCCATCAGTGAACAGGGTGATGGGGGCTACACCTTC.

This chain uses TRBV27 with TRBJ2-2; TRBD1 aligns across 9 bases. Germline trimming cut 5 bases from V and 8 bases from J; bases unmatched to any gene: 9. The V gene's germline CDR1 is MNHEY and CDR2 SMNVEV (reference sequence). The CDR3 length is 15 residues. CDR3 bases: TGTGCCAGCAGTCTGCCGGGACAGGGAGGAGGGGAGCTGTTTTTT. Its protein product is CASSLPGQGGGELFF.

This clone was seen only once. The rearrangement joins TRBV19 to TRBJ2-1, with 8 positions matching TRBD2. This CDR3 contains 16 residues. CDR1 is LNHDA and CDR2 is SQIVND in the germline V gene (reference sequence). J lost 2 bases, V lost 4 bases, and 7 bases had no gene match. The CDR3 is CASSTRLAMTYNEQFF. The CDR3 DNA reads as TGTGCCAGTAGTACGCGACTAGCGATGACCTACAATGAGCAGTTCTTC.

The CDR3 spells CSVGLGGDTDTQYF. CDR3 bases: TGCAGCGTAGGACTCGGAGGGGACACAGATACGCAGTATTTT. The chain has TRBV29-1 and TRBJ2-3; D possibly corresponds to TRBD2 (6 bases). From germline, CDR1 is SQVTM and CDR2 ANQGSEA. V lost 6 bases, J lost 2 bases, and 15 bases lay in between. The CDR3 runs 14 residues.

The V and J genes are TRBV6-5 and TRBJ2-1; TRBD2 matches at 8 bases. Germline CDR1 and CDR2: MNHEY and SVGAGI. V shed 4 bases, J shed 8 bases, and the junction held 7 bases outside the gene matches. The CDR3 consists of 14 residues. The CDR3 region has the DNA TGTGCCAGCAGTTCCCAGCGGGAGCTGGATGAGCAGTTCTTC. As protein: CASSSQRELDEQFF.

The J gene is TRBJ2-2, the V gene TRBV3-1 (or the pseudogene TRBV3-2); no reliable D call. The V and J ends lost 1 base and 5 bases respectively, with 14 bases between them. The CDR3 is 16 amino acids. Germline values: CDR1 LGHDT, CDR2 YNNKEL (reference sequence). The CDR3 spells CASSQVFPGWTGELFF. The CDR3 DNA sequence: TGTGCCAGCAGCCAAGTGTTTCCCGGGTGGACCGGGGAGCTGTTTTTT.

The chain uses TRBV11-2 and TRBJ2-7; a possible D gene is TRBD1 (5 bases). Germline CDR1 SGHAT, CDR2 FQNNGV. The ends were cut back, 1 base at V and 4 bases at J, with 23 bases in the middle. The CDR3 runs 18 residues. CDR3 protein: CASSLVASGDSPLYEQYF. The CDR3 region has the DNA TGTGCCAGCAGCTTAGTCGCCTCTGGTGACAGCCCTTTATACGAGCAGTACTTC.

The CDR3 protein is CASSIDLGVQAIYGYTF. For the CDR3, the DNA is TGTGCCAGTAGTATAGATCTTGGCGTGCAGGCCATCTATGGCTACACCTTC. The chain carries TRBV19 and TRBJ1-2; D is unresolved. V lost 0 bases and J 4 bases, leaving 18 bases between the germline ends. From germline, CDR1 is LNHDA and CDR2 SQIVND (reference sequence). The CDR3 has 17 residues.

The V gene is TRBV5-1, the J gene TRBJ2-2; 9 nucleotides agree with TRBD2. This CDR3 is built from 16 residues. Trimming at V came to 2 bases and at J to 2 bases, leaving 4 bases not matched to a gene. Looked up from germline, CDR1 is SGHRS and CDR2 is YFSETQ. The CDR3 spells CASSLPGLANTGELFF. The DNA for the CDR3 is TGCGCCAGCAGCTTACCGGGACTAGCCAACACCGGGGAGCTGTTTTTT.

The chain uses TRBV7-2 and TRBJ2-7; possibly TRBD1 for D (6 bases). The CDR3 covers 15 residues. The germline V gene has CDR1 SGHTA and CDR2 FQGNSA. With 3 bases removed from V and 5 bases from J, the gap between germline ends came to 17 bases. The CDR3 protein is CASSFVGGQGNEQYF. The CDR3 DNA reads as TGTGCCAGCAGCTTTGTTGGTGGTCAGGGGAACGAGCAGTACTTC.

The rearrangement links TRBV7-9 to TRBJ1-2, with TRBD1 identical over 8 bases. The CDR3 runs 14 residues. The V gene's germline CDR1 is SEHNR and CDR2 FQNEAQ (reference sequence). V shed 5 bases and J 8 bases; nucleotides not matched to a gene: 10. The CDR3, as DNA: TGTGCCAGCAGCATAGGGGACAGGACGGCGGGCTACACCTTC. Translated: CASSIGDRTAGYTF.

This sequence joins TRBV7-9 and TRBJ2-5; D remains unclear. The CDR3 is 14 amino acids. Germline CDR1 is SEHNR and CDR2 is FQNEAQ (reference sequence). The V gene lost 1 base and the J gene lost 0 bases, with 6 bases spanning the gap. The CDR3 loop is CASSLVADQETQYF. The CDR3 coding sequence is TGTGCCAGCAGCTTAGTGGCGGACCAAGAGACCCAGTACTTC. Supplemented by reference TRBV7-9 and TRBJ2-5, the full variable domain reads DTGVSQNPRHKITKRGQNVTFRCDPISEHNRLYWYRQTLGQGPEFLTYFQNEAQLEKSRLLSDRFSAERPKGSFSTLEIQRTEQGDSAMYLCASSLVADQETQYFGPGTRLLVL.

The chain uses TRBV4-3 and TRBJ2-7; D gene unclear. From germline, CDR1 is LGHNA and CDR2 YSLEER. CDR3 size: 15 residues. The V and J ends lost 3 bases and 3 bases respectively, with 15 bases between them. The CDR3 sequence is CASSQARSGLYEQYF. As DNA, the CDR3 is TGCGCCAGCAGCCAGGCCAGGTCTGGCCTCTACGAGCAGTACTTC.

This chain joins TRBV4-1 and TRBJ2-7, with 9 bases lining up with TRBD1. V trimming: 1 base; J trimming: 4 bases; junction bases outside the gene matches: 5. Per germline, CDR1 MGHRA and CDR2 YSYEKL. There are 15 residues in the CDR3. The CDR3 spells CASSQVPGQGYEQYF. CDR3 nucleotide sequence: TGCGCCAGCAGCCAAGTCCCGGGACAGGGTTACGAGCAGTACTTC.

The V call is TRBV7-2, the J call TRBJ2-5; TRBD2 aligns across 12 bases. V dropped 1 base and J dropped 4; count of bases not matched to a gene: 7. This CDR3 is 17 amino acids long. Per germline, CDR1 SGHTA and CDR2 FQGNSA. The CDR3 reads CASSLGTASGRGETQYF. CDR3 bases: TGTGCCAGCAGCTTAGGTACGGCTAGCGGGAGGGGAGAGACCCAGTACTTC. Using reference TRBV7-2 and TRBJ2-5 for the parts outside the CDR3, the full variable domain is GAGVSQSPSNKVTEKGKDVELRCDPISGHTALYWYRQSLGQGLEFLIYFQGNSAPDKSGLPSDRFSAERTGGSVSTLTIQRTQQEDSAVYLCASSLGTASGRGETQYFGPGTRLLVL.

This chain joins TRBV11-2 and TRBJ2-3; D is possibly TRBD2 (5 bases). Germline loops: CDR1 SGHAT, CDR2 FQNNGV. The CDR3 consists of 15 residues. Trimming cost V 8 bases and J 2 bases, with 17 bases left between them. For the CDR3, the DNA is TGTGCCAGCGAGTGGAGCGGATGGAACACAGATACGCAGTATTTT. It translates to CASEWSGWNTDTQYF.

This chain joins TRBV29-1 and TRBJ2-7; TRBD2 matches at 9 bases. The CDR3 has 12 residues. Germline values: CDR1 SQVTM, CDR2 ANQGSEA. The CDR3 protein is CSDRAREGEQYF. CDR3 coding DNA: TGCAGTGATCGGGCGCGGGAGGGCGAGCAGTACTTC.